The entry below gives a single T cell receptor (beta chain) sequence along with its context. Antigen unknown. This sample stems from a study of cytomegalovirus exposure and HLA in healthy donors. Overall study context: The study's early data release held roughly 91 million unique TCRs from HLA-typed donors. The study, taken as a whole, reports: Based on reports, TCR beta sequences accurately predicted HLA-A and HLA-B alleles for most subjects. Productive status was seen about 90% or about 30% of the time for most TCR beta V segments in an earlier analysis.

V was pared by 3 bases and J by 9 bases, with 13 bases of the junction left unmatched. The CDR3 is 17 amino acids. The germline gives CDR1 LGHNA, CDR2 YSLEER. Both 60 Vbeta primers and 13 Jbeta primers went into the PCR. Libraries were prepared by immunoSEQ multiplex PCR; TCRdb keeps only in-frame clonotypes and omits some of them. The data contain 40,000 or so clones, 90% of them singletons. All donors participated as healthy donors of bone marrow. Material: PBMCs. The chain has TRBV4-3 and TRBJ2-4; 11 bases agree with TRBD2. The sequence came from a woman under 30 in good health and CMV-seronegative. This chain's CDR3 is CASSQVVTSGSGAIQYF. The CDR3 DNA is TGCGCCAGCAGCCAGGTTGTTACTAGCGGGAGTGGGGCCATTCAGTACTTC.